This T cell receptor beta chain was documented in a study of blood T cell repertoires in COVID-19. Sequencing was performed with immunoSEQ multiplex PCR; in TCRdb, only in-frame clones are kept and a portion is missing. The table has around 400,000 clones, over 75% seen once. This CDR3 has 14 amino acids. The germline V gene has CDR1 MGHRA and CDR2 YSYEKL. Trimming stripped 4 bases from V and 9 bases from J, with 13 bases between. The chain links TRBV4-1 to TRBJ1-6, with D unresolved. Sequencing was carried out using peripheral blood. This sequence was found in a woman aged 25 to 39 with COVID-19, enrolled during active disease. This CDR3 is CASSPVGGGSPLHF. The CDR3 DNA follows: TGCGCCAGCAGCCCCGTGGGAGGAGGTTCACCCCTCCACTTT.